This T cell receptor beta chain was documented in a study of OX40 agonist ivuxolimab in advanced cancers. About the study: Recorded diagnoses for dose-escalation patients were hepatocellular carcinoma, melanoma, renal cell or head and neck cancer. Therapy given before enrollment (anti-PD-1, anti-PD-L1 or anti-CTLA-4) was allowed, and around 40% had some. General observations from the study: There was clonal expansion of CD4+ and CD8+ blood T cells by week 6 at 0.1 to 3.0 mg/kg.

From germline, CDR1 is LGHNA and CDR2 YSLEER. This CDR3 is built from 17 residues. Trimming removed 0 bases from V and 4 bases from J; junction bases left unmatched: 8. Assay: immunoSEQ multiplex PCR; the TCRdb copy retains only in-frame clones and omits some. Found here are tens of thousands of clones, around 81% of them singletons; the top ten hold roughly 4.2%. This clone was counted a single time. The target antigen is unknown. Sequencing was performed on CD4+ or CD8+ T cells sorted from blood, taken in a trial of the OX40 agonist ivuxolimab. The TCR comes from an adult with an advanced solid tumor such as melanoma, head and neck, liver or kidney cancer. The gene calls are TRBV4-3 and TRBJ2-1; 8 nucleotides match TRBD2. The CDR3 nucleotides read TGCGCCAGCAGCCAAGACGTCGGGGGGGCCAAGTACAATGAGCAGTTCTTC. The encoded protein is CASSQDVGGAKYNEQFF.